A selection of T cell receptor beta chains follows, all from one sample in a study of cytomegalovirus exposure and HLA in healthy donors. Method: immunoSEQ multiplex PCR; TCRdb's copy keeps in-frame clones and lacks some. This table holds some 50,000 clones, 85% to 95% found once. Input material: PBMCs. All receptors come from a woman between 18 and 29 years old in good health and CMV-seropositive. Each CDR3 is given without its conserved first and last residue. A D gene is named only where the DNA matches it firmly. Where a row states a size, it is once, few, many or the class of an expanded clone; other rows omit it.

- TRBD2 TRBJ2-5 TRBV28 ASSSAMAGGGETQY
- - TRBJ1-2 TRBV29-1 SVEEGGGARGYT
- - TRBJ1-2 TRBV5-1 ASSLDIGGGPNYGYT
- - TRBJ1-2 TRBV6-5 ASSTGSPYGYT
once - TRBJ2-2 TRBV29-1 SVVGSLVKTGELF
- - TRBJ2-1 TRBV29-1 SVVSYNEQF
- TRBD2 TRBJ2-2 TRBV6-6 ASSLAGDRTGELF
- TRBD2 TRBJ2-3 TRBV6-4 ASSDSETSADTQY
- - TRBJ1-4 TRBV5-5 ASSLFQVINEKLF
once - TRBJ1-4 TRBV6-1 ASSEHRGTGNEKLF
- TRBD2 TRBJ2-1 TRBV5-1 ASSLGLAGVNEQF
once - TRBJ2-2 TRBV7-3 ASTRRGSGYTGELF
- - TRBJ1-2 TRBV7-8 ASSLGQQNYGYT
- TRBD1 TRBJ1-1 TRBV9 ASGTGVNTEAF
- TRBD1 TRBJ2-7 TRBV18 ASSPRQGPAYEQY
- TRBD2 TRBJ2-7 TRBV28 ASRPRLSGSGTRYEQY
- TRBD2 TRBJ2-7 TRBV6-1 ASRGSGRGYEQY
- - TRBJ1-5 TRBV19 ASSGSGGVQPQH
- TRBD1 TRBJ2-7 TRBV4-1 ASSQDGTGTHYEQY
once - TRBJ2-3 TRBV7-8 ASSLLTDTQY
- TRBD1 TRBJ2-7 TRBV28 ASLGRRDRYSYEQY
- TRBD2 TRBJ2-7 TRBV5-4 ASRDNSGHSYEQY
- - TRBJ1-1 TRBV5-4 ASSRGNTEAF
- TRBD2 TRBJ2-7 TRBV18 ASSPGRDYEQY
- TRBD1 TRBJ2-7 TRBV19 ASRPRQGSSYEQY
- TRBD1 TRBJ1-2 TRBV5-1 ASSPWTGGFDGYT
- - TRBJ2-5 TRBV2 ASRLNRALSQETQY
- - TRBJ2-7 TRBV6-6 ASRNARGGANEQY
- TRBD2 TRBJ2-1 TRBV5-6 ASSQRLAFSYNEQF
- TRBD1 TRBJ1-1 TRBV7-8 ASSSTRGLTEAF
- TRBD2 TRBJ2-3 TRBV12-5 ASGLTIAGSTDTQY
- TRBD1 TRBJ1-3 TRBV30 AWSVHRTGPSGNTIY
- TRBD2 TRBJ2-5 TRBV15 ATSPWRLAGGETQY
- - TRBJ1-3 TRBV4-2 ASSQDPQGNTIY
- - TRBJ2-1 TRBV7-3 ASSVNGGYSYNEQF
- - TRBJ2-1 TRBV6-5 ASSLGRTSYNEQF
- TRBD2 TRBJ2-2 TRBV6-1 ASSELAGGSTGELF
- - TRBJ1-1 TRBV29-1 SVGIGQNTEAF
- TRBD2 TRBJ2-3 TRBV7-9 ASSRVIAGDTQY
- TRBD1 TRBJ2-7 TRBV11-2 ASSFGTGRDSLVLEQY
few - TRBJ1-6 TRBV28 ASSLQGMTLH
- TRBD1 TRBJ1-1 TRBV4-1 ASSQPGTVNTEAF
- - TRBJ1-5 TRBV9 ASSRTPQGEQPQH
- - TRBJ2-7 TRBV12-2 ASRPGNGGLASYEQY
- - TRBJ1-6 TRBV10-3 AISATHRSSSYNSPLH
- TRBD2 TRBJ2-7 TRBV4-1 ASSQVAGGGEQY
few TRBD2 TRBJ2-7 TRBV5-1 ASSPWTSGGTEQY
- TRBD2 TRBJ2-2 TRBV27 ASSPAGVFDLF
- - TRBJ2-7 TRBV14 ASSQTSSYEQY
once TRBD1 TRBJ2-7 TRBV7-8 ASSLATGTGGYEQY
- TRBD2 TRBJ2-3 TRBV2 AISGLAEGGTDTQY
- TRBD2 TRBJ2-1 TRBV5-6 ASSFTSGRALSSYNEQF
- - TRBJ1-1 TRBV18 ASSPGGDTEAF
- - TRBJ1-2 TRBV19 ASSPREGSNYGYT